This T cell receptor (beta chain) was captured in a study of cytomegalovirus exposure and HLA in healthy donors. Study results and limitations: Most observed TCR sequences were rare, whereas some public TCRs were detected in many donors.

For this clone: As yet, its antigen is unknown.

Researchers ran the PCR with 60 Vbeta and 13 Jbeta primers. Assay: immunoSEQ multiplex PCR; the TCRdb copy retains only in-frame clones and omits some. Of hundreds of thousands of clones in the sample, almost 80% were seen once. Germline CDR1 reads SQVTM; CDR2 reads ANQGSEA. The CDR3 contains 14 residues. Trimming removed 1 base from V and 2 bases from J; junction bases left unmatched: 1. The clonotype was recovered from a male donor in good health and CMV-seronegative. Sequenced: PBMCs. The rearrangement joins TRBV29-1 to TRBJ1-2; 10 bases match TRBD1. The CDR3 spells CSVEVGQGNYGYTF. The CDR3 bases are TGCAGCGTTGAAGTGGGACAGGGGAACTATGGCTACACCTTC.